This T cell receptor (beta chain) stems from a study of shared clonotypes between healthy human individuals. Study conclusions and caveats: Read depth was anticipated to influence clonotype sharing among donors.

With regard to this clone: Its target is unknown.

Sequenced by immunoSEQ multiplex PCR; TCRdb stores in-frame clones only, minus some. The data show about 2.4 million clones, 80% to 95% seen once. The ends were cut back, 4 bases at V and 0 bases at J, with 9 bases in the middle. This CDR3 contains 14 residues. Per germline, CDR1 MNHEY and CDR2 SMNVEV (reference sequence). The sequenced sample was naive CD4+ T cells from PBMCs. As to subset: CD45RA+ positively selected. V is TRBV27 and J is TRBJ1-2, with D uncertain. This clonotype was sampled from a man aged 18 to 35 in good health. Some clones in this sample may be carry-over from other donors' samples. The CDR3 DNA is TGTGCCAGCAGTTATCGACATTCTAACTATGGCTACACCTTC. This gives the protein CASSYRHSNYGYTF.